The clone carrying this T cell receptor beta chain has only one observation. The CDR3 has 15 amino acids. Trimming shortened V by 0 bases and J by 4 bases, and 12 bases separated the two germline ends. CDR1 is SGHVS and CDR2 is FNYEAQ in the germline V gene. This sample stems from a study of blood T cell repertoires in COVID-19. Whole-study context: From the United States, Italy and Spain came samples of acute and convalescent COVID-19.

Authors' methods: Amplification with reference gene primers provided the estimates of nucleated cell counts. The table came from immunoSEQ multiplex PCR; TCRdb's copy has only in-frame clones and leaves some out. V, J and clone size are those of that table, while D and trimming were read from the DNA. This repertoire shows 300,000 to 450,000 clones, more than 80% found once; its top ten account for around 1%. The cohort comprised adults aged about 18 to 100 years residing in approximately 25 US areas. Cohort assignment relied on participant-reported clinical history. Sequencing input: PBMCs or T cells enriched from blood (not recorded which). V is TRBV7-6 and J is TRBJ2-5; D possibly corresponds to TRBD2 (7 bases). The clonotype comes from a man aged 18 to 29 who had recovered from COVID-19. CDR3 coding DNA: TGTGCCAGCAGCTTAGCGGGGGGGCCATTAGAGACCCAGTACTTC. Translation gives CASSLAGGPLETQYF.